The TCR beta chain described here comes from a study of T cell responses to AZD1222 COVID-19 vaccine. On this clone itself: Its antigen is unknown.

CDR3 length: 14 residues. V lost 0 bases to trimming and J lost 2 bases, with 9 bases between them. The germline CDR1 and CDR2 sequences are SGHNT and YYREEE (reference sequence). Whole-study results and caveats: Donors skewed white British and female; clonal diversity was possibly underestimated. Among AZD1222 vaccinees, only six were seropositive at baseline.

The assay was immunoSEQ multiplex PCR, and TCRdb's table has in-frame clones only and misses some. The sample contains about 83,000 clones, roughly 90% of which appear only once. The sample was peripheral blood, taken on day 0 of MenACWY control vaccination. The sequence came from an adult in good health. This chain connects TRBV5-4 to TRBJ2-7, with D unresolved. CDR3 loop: CASSLGAATYEQYF. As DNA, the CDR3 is TGTGCCAGCAGCTTGGGGGCGGCTACCTACGAGCAGTACTTC.